The next 28 T cell receptor beta chains were all read from a single sample in a study of blood T cell repertoires in COVID-19 (dated by TCRdb to 2018 to 2021). Library method: the immunoSEQ multiplex PCR assay. The immuneACCESS repertoire file appears here via TCRdb, limited to in-frame rearrangements. These files lack a portion of the clones; in checked studies, under half of the deficit traces to unresolved V genes, and the cause of the others is not known. The sample yields roughly 34,000 clones; about 90% were counted once. Clones ranked in the top ten supply 4% to 5% of the sample. Sequencing was carried out using peripheral blood. These receptors were collected from a woman aged 70-85 years with active COVID-19.

The chain joins TRBV7-2 to TRBJ2-2; TRBD2 matches 10 bases. Losses at the gene ends were 4 bases for V and 10 bases for J; bases not matched to a gene: 9. The CDR3 length is 15 residues. Looked up from germline, CDR1 is SGHTA and CDR2 is FQGNSA. CDR3 sequence (DNA): TGTGCCAGCAGCTCGGTAGCGGGGGGTGGGGAGGAGCTGTTTTTT. As protein: CASSSVAGGGEELFF.

This chain joins TRBV19 and TRBJ1-1, with D tentatively TRBD1 (5 bases). The CDR3 runs 13 residues. V lost 7 bases, J lost 1 base, and 10 bases lay in between. Germline loops: CDR1 LNHDA, CDR2 SQIVND (reference sequence). DNA for the CDR3: TGTGCCAGTAATCAGGGCCGGAACACTGAAGCTTTCTTT. This codes for CASNQGRNTEAFF.

For the CDR3, the DNA is TGTGCCAGCTCACCTTGGCAGGGCGACCGGGGCTACACCTTC. Amino acid sequence: CASSPWQGDRGYTF. The chain has TRBV18 and TRBJ1-2; a possible D gene is TRBD1 (5 bases). Trimming stripped 3 bases from V and 8 bases from J, with 16 bases between. Germline-derived CDR1 and CDR2 are KGHSH and LQKENI. The CDR3 runs 14 residues.

V is TRBV29-1 and J is TRBJ1-2, with D perhaps TRBD1 (6 bases). CDR3 length: 17 amino acids. CDR1 is SQVTM and CDR2 is ANQGSEA in the germline V gene. Trimming pared 4 bases from V and 4 bases from J, leaving 25 bases between. DNA for the CDR3: TGCAGCGTTGGCCCCGGGGGGGTTGGACAGAGTCGCTATGGCTACACCTTC. Protein sequence: CSVGPGGVGQSRYGYTF.

The V and J genes are TRBV10-1 and TRBJ1-1, with 8 bases fitting TRBD1. CDR1 WNHNN and CDR2 SYGVQD come from the germline V gene (reference sequence). J was trimmed by 3 bases and V by 10 bases; bases with no gene match: 7. The length of the CDR3 is 13 residues. The DNA for the CDR3 is TGCGCCACCCGGACAGGGAGAGACACTGAAGCTTTCTTT. This codes for CATRTGRDTEAFF.

This chain links TRBV6-6 with TRBJ1-2; TRBD1 matches 9 bases. With 4 bases clipped from V and 2 bases from J, the junction kept 2 bases outside the gene matches. The germline V gene encodes CDR1 MNHNY and CDR2 SVGAGI (reference sequence). The CDR3 has 14 residues. CDR3 region: CASSLDRGNYGYTF. The CDR3 DNA follows: TGTGCCAGCAGTTTAGACAGGGGGAACTATGGCTACACCTTC.

V gene TRBV29-1 combines with J gene TRBJ2-7; 10 bases map to TRBD2. This CDR3 region has 14 residues. V dropped 4 bases and J dropped 7; count of bases not matched to a gene: 10. CDR1 is SQVTM, CDR2 ANQGSEA, per germline. CDR3 DNA: TGCAGCGTTGTAAGCGGGGGGGGACCTAGGGAGCAGTACTTC. It is translated as CSVVSGGGPREQYF.

This clone is medium-sized by share. V and J are TRBV5-4 and TRBJ2-5, with D perhaps TRBD2 (5 bases). This CDR3 region has 16 residues. Germline V gene lookup returns CDR1 SGHNT and CDR2 YYREEE (reference sequence). Trimming shortened V by 0 bases and J by 2 bases, and 14 bases separated the two germline ends. The CDR3 sequence is CASSLGTRRGQETQYF. In DNA, the CDR3 is TGTGCCAGCAGCTTGGGGACCCGACGGGGTCAAGAGACCCAGTACTTC.

V usage is TRBV11-2 and J usage is TRBJ2-3; TRBD1 might be the D (5 bases). Germline CDR1 is SGHAT and CDR2 is FQNNGV. Trimming stripped 1 base from V and 4 bases from J, with 18 bases between. The CDR3 covers 17 residues. The DNA for the CDR3 is TGTGCCAGCAGCTTAGCAGCTGGCAGGGCTTTTGCAGATACGCAGTATTTT. It codes for CASSLAAGRAFADTQYF.

This rearrangement joins TRBV5-1 to TRBJ2-7, with D possibly being TRBD2 (6 bases). The germline V gene has CDR1 SGHRS and CDR2 YFSETQ. The V and J ends lost 2 bases and 7 bases respectively, with 16 bases between them. The CDR3 consists of 14 residues. Here the CDR3 DNA reads TGCGCCAGCAGCTTCTCTCCGGGGGTTCGGGAGCAGTACTTC. Protein sequence: CASSFSPGVREQYF.

Written as DNA, the CDR3 is TGTGCCATCAGTGATAGGGGGCGGGGAAATGCTGAAGCTTTCTTT. As protein: CAISDRGRGNAEAFF. The chain couples TRBV10-3 to TRBJ1-1; 7 bases agree with TRBD1. The CDR3 has 15 residues. After removal of 3 bases from V and 6 bases from J, the junction contained 10 bases not matched to a gene. Germline V lookup: CDR1 ENHRY, CDR2 SYGVKD.

The chain has TRBV30 and TRBJ1-5; no clear D gene. Trimming stripped 1 base from V and 5 bases from J, with 6 bases between. The CDR3 covers 12 residues. Germline V gene lookup returns CDR1 GTSNPN and CDR2 SVGIG (reference sequence). This CDR3 reads CAWSGQYQPQHF. CDR3 nucleotide sequence: TGTGCCTGGAGTGGACAATATCAGCCCCAGCATTTT. Full variable domain (outside the CDR3, taken from reference TRBV30 and TRBJ1-5): SQTIHQWPATLVQPVGSPLSLECTVEGTSNPNLYWYRQAAGRGLQLLFYSVGIGQISSEVPQNLSASRPQDRQFILSSKKLLLSDSGFYLCAWSGQYQPQHFGDGTRLSIL.

V and J are TRBV12-5 and TRBJ2-5; D is uncertain. The CDR3 has 11 amino acids. The V gene's germline CDR1 is LGHNT and CDR2 FRNRAP. V dropped 6 bases and J dropped 9 bases, with 11 bases sitting between them. The CDR3 loop is CASGSNRAQYF. CDR3 nucleotide sequence: TGTGCTAGTGGCTCGAATCGGGCCCAGTACTTC.

The rearrangement uses TRBV29-1 and TRBJ2-5; 12 bases align to TRBD2. The CDR3 has 16 amino acids. With 1 base clipped from V and 0 bases from J, the junction kept 3 bases outside the gene matches. CDR1 is SQVTM, CDR2 ANQGSEA, per germline. CDR3 DNA: TGCAGCGTTGAAGTCCTAGCGGGGGGGTACCAAGAGACCCAGTACTTC. As protein: CSVEVLAGGYQETQYF. The complete variable domain, with remaining parts taken from reference TRBV29-1 and TRBJ2-5, reads SAVISQKPSRDICQRGTSLTIQCQVDSQVTMMFWYRQQPGQSLTLIATANQGSEATYESGFVIDKFPISRPNLTFSTLTVSNMSPEDSSIYLCSVEVLAGGYQETQYFGPGTRLLVL.

This sequence joins TRBV5-5 and TRBJ1-3, with a tentative D call TRBD1 (6 bases). Trimming stripped 2 bases from V and 4 bases from J, with 13 bases between. Germline CDR1 reads SGHKS; CDR2 reads YYEKEE (reference sequence). There are 15 residues in the CDR3. CDR3: CASSFGGPGGNTIYF. Written as DNA, the CDR3 is TGTGCCAGCAGCTTTGGGGGCCCCGGAGGAAACACCATATATTTT.

This sequence joins TRBV4-2 and TRBJ2-5; D gene unclear. There are 13 residues in the CDR3. Germline CDR1 and CDR2: LGHNA and YNFKEQ. The ends were cut back, 5 bases at V and 5 bases at J, with 12 bases in the middle. The CDR3 protein is CASSSLVEETQYF. The CDR3 nucleotides are TGTGCCAGCAGCTCTTTAGTGGAGGAGACCCAGTACTTC.

V usage is TRBV7-2 and J usage is TRBJ2-2, with 7 bases fitting TRBD1. The CDR3 has 15 amino acids. J gave up 4 bases and V 6 bases, and 8 bases lay outside the gene matches. The germline CDR1 and CDR2 sequences are SGHTA and FQGNSA. CDR3 amino acids: CASSPIAGGTGELFF. The CDR3 DNA reads TGTGCCAGCAGTCCAATCGCAGGGGGCACCGGGGAGCTGTTTTTT.

For this clone: A junction end diverges from the germline sequence, so it may reflect a read error. This CDR3 is CASSPRDSHEQYF. CDR3 coding DNA: TGTGCCAGCAGCCCCCGGGACTCCCACGAGCAGTACTTC. This chain connects TRBV7-9 to TRBJ2-7, with D perhaps TRBD2 (6 bases). The length of the CDR3 is 13 residues. Germline loops: CDR1 SEHNR, CDR2 FQNEAQ (reference sequence). Full variable domain (rest looked up from reference TRBV7-9 and TRBJ2-7): DTGVSQNPRHKITKRGQNVTFRCDPISEHNRLYWYRQTLGQGPEFLTYFQNEAQLEKSRLLSDRFSAERPKGSFSTLEIQRTEQGDSAMYLCASSPRDSHEQYFGPGTRLTVT.

The chain combines TRBV3-1 (or the pseudogene TRBV3-2) with TRBJ2-1; D possibly corresponds to TRBD2 (6 bases). Trimming removed 0 bases at V and 2 bases at J, with 11 bases between. The CDR3 sequence is 16 residues long. Germline assignment: CDR1 LGHDT and CDR2 YNNKEL (reference sequence). The CDR3 here is CASSQDMRGAYNEQFF. CDR3 DNA: TGTGCCAGCAGCCAAGATATGCGGGGAGCCTACAATGAGCAGTTCTTC.

CDR3 in DNA: TGTGCCAGCAGTCATGTGAGGTCCTATAATTCACCCCTCCACTTT. Amino acid sequence: CASSHVRSYNSPLHF. This chain uses TRBV5-8 with TRBJ1-6; D remains unclear. Trimming pared 5 bases from V and 1 base from J, leaving 10 bases between. The CDR3 contains 15 residues. In germline, CDR1 is SGHTS, CDR2 YDEGEE.

This chain uses TRBV5-1 with TRBJ1-4; 8 bases are shared with TRBD1. The germline gives CDR1 SGHRS, CDR2 YFSETQ. CDR3 size: 14 residues. Trimming took 3 bases from V and 8 from J; bases not matched to a gene: 6. The CDR3 bases are TGCGCCAGCAGCTGGACAGGGTTGGAGGAAAAACTGTTTTTT. Translating it yields CASSWTGLEEKLFF. Full variable domain (missing parts from reference TRBV5-1 and TRBJ1-4): KAGVTQTPRYLIKTRGQQVTLSCSPISGHRSVSWYQQTPGQGLQFLFEYFSETQRNKGNFPGRFSGRQFSNSRSEMNVSTLELGDSALYLCASSWTGLEEKLFFGSGTQLSVL.

The rearrangement uses TRBV18 and TRBJ2-7, with 10 positions matching TRBD1. CDR1 KGHSH and CDR2 LQKENI come from the germline V gene. With 4 bases clipped from V and 7 bases from J, the junction kept 7 bases outside the gene matches. The CDR3 is 14 amino acids. The CDR3 protein is CASSLTDRGSEQYF. DNA for the CDR3: TGTGCCAGCTCACTTACGGACAGGGGGAGTGAGCAGTACTTC.

The chain recombines TRBV2 with TRBJ2-7, with 8 bases lining up with TRBD2. The length of the CDR3 is 14 residues. The germline gives CDR1 SNHLY, CDR2 FYNNEI. V lost 7 bases, J lost 0 bases, and 5 bases stayed unmatched. The CDR3 region is CASNRAGGSYEQYF. DNA of the CDR3: TGTGCCAGCAACCGGGCGGGGGGCTCCTACGAGCAGTACTTC.

The CDR3 here is CASSQIAGNEQFF. DNA for the CDR3: TGTGCCAGCAGCCAAATAGCGGGCAATGAGCAGTTCTTC. The chain recombines TRBV6-5 with TRBJ2-1, with 7 positions matching TRBD2. This CDR3 region has 13 residues. J lost 6 bases, V lost 6 bases, and 5 bases had no gene match. Per germline, CDR1 MNHEY and CDR2 SVGAGI.

V and J are TRBV27 and TRBJ2-5; D call uncertain. V was shortened by 5 bases and J by 5 bases, with 9 bases between the two germline ends. CDR1 and CDR2 (germline): MNHEY, SMNVEV (reference sequence). The CDR3 length is 12 residues. CDR3 in DNA: TGTGCCAGCAGTCCAAACGGGGAGACCCAGTACTTC. Its translation: CASSPNGETQYF.

This chain connects TRBV3-1 (or the pseudogene TRBV3-2) to TRBJ2-1; D might be TRBD2 (5 bases). The CDR3 is made up of 16 amino acids. Germline values: CDR1 LGHDT, CDR2 YNNKEL (reference sequence). V was shortened by 0 bases and J by 6 bases, with 15 bases between the two germline ends. DNA for the CDR3: TGTGCCAGCAGCCAAGATTCCAGCGGAATTTTCAATGAGCAGTTCTTC. It is translated as CASSQDSSGIFNEQFF.

V is TRBV19 and J is TRBJ2-1, with TRBD1 matching 10 bases. The CDR3 covers 14 residues. Trimming removed 9 bases from V and 7 bases from J; junction bases left unmatched: 9. Germline V gives CDR1 LNHDA, CDR2 SQIVND (reference sequence). CDR3 bases: TGTGCCAGCCTGGACAGGGGGAAGTTGAATGAGCAGTTCTTC. Translating it yields CASLDRGKLNEQFF.

This clone was detected once. The chain has TRBV6-2 or TRBV6-3 and TRBJ1-2; D remains ambiguous. The V end lost 2 bases, the J end lost 6 bases, and 7 bases lay between the germline ends. The germline V gene has CDR1 MNHEY and CDR2 SVGEGT. CDR3 length: 12 amino acids. CDR3 sequence reads: CASSYAEHGYTF. The CDR3 DNA is TGTGCCAGCAGTTACGCGGAACATGGCTACACCTTC.